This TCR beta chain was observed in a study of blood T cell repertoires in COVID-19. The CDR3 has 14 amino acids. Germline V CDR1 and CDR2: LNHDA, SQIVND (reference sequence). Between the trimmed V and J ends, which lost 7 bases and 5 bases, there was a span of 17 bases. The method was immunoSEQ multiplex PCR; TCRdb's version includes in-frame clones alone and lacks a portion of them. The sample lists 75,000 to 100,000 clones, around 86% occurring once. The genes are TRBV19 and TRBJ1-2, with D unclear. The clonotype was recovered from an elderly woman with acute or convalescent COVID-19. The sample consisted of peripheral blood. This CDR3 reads CASTRWEGRYGYTF. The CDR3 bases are TGTGCCAGTACCCGTTGGGAGGGAAGGTATGGCTACACCTTC. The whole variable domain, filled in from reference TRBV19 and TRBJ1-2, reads DGGITQSPKYLFRKEGQNVTLSCEQNLNHDAMYWYRQDPGQGLRLIYYSQIVNDFQKGDIAEGYSVSREKKESFPLTVTSAQKNPTAFYLCASTRWEGRYGYTFGSGTRLTVV.